This entry is about one T cell receptor (beta chain). Expressed TCRB transcripts got sequenced, as all isolated RNA was reverse transcribed. Roughly 3.6 million reads per sample on average were obtained from naive, central memory and regulatory T cell samples. Clones were read by immunoSEQ multiplex PCR, and TCRdb kept only the in-frame ones, dropping some. The data contain over 150,000 clones, about 8.1% of them seen just once; the ten biggest clones take up approximately 0.69%. Trimming took 1 base from V and 1 from J, leaving 7 bases between them. In germline, CDR1 is SGHAT, CDR2 FQNNGV. The CDR3 is 14 amino acids. The source of the sample is a study of beta chain features in type 1 diabetes.

This chain uses TRBV11-2 with TRBJ1-1; D unclear. What was sequenced was central memory CD4+ T cells from blood. This clonotype originated in a man aged 18 to 35 in good health. Written as DNA, the CDR3 is TGTGCCAGCAGCTTAGTTCCAGGGAACACTGAAGCTTTCTTT. Protein sequence: CASSLVPGNTEAFF.